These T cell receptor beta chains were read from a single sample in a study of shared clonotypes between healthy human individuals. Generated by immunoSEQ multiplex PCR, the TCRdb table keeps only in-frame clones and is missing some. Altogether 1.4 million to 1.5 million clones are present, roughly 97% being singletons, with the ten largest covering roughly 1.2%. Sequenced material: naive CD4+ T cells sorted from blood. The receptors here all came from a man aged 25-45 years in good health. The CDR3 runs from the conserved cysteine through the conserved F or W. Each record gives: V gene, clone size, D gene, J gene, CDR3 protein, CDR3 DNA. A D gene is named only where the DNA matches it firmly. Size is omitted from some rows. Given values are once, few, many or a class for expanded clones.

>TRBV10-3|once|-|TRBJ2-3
CAISDQGSPHTQYF
TGTGCCATCAGTGATCAGGGAAGTCCGCATACGCAGTATTTT
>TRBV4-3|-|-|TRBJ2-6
CASTPGVGGANVLTF
TGCGCCAGCACCCCGGGGGTAGGCGGGGCCAACGTCCTGACTTTC
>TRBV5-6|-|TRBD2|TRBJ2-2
CASGKTGGSNTGELFF
TGTGCCAGCGGCAAAACGGGCGGGAGCAACACCGGGGAGCTGTTTTTT
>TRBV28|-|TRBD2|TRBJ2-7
CASSFRTSESYEQYF
TGTGCCAGCAGCTTTCGGACTAGCGAGTCCTACGAGCAGTACTTC
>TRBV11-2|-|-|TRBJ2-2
CASSLAGLSTGELFF
TGTGCCAGCAGCTTAGCGGGACTTTCCACCGGGGAGCTGTTTTTT
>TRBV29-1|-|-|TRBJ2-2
CSVGGVVGNTGELFF
TGCAGCGTGGGGGGAGTGGTAGGCAACACCGGGGAGCTGTTTTTT
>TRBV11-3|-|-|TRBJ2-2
CASSSSTGARFSGELFF
TGTGCCAGCAGTTCCTCCACGGGGGCGCGTTTCTCCGGGGAGCTGTTTTTT
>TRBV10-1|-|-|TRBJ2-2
CASTGQNTGELFF
TGCGCCAGCACCGGACAGAACACCGGGGAGCTGTTTTTT
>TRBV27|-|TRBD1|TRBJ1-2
CASTLSTGRNYGYTF
TGTGCCAGCACCTTGTCGACAGGGAGGAACTATGGCTACACCTTC
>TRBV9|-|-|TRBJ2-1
CASSRSLDRTSSYNEQFF
TGTGCCAGCAGCAGGAGCCTGGACAGAACTAGCTCCTACAATGAGCAGTTCTTC
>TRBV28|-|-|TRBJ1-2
CASSLRDEGIYGYTF
TGTGCCAGCAGTTTAAGGGATGAGGGGATCTATGGCTACACCTTC
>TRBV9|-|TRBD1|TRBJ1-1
CASSSGTVNTEAFF
TGTGCCAGCAGCTCCGGGACAGTGAACACTGAAGCTTTCTTT
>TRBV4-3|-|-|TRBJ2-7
CASSQDGTEAYEQYF
TGCGCCAGCAGCCAAGATGGGACGGAAGCCTACGAGCAGTACTTC
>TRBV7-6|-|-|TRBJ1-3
CASSLRGAGGNTIYF
TGTGCCAGCAGCTTAAGGGGGGCAGGTGGAAACACCATATATTTT
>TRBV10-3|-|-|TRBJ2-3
CAISESISLGGTQYF
TGTGCCATCAGTGAGTCGATTTCCTTAGGGGGTACGCAGTATTTT
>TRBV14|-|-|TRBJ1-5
CASSLALHQPQHF
TGTGCCAGCAGCCTGGCCCTTCATCAGCCCCAGCATTTT
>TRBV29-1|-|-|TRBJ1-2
CSVRGGAVLGYTF
TGCAGCGTGAGGGGGGGCGCGGTTCTTGGCTACACCTTC
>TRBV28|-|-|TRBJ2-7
CASSLLIPYEQYF
TGTGCCAGCAGTTTATTGATCCCCTACGAGCAGTACTTC
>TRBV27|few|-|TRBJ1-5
CASSSNQPQHF
TGTGCCAGCAGTTCGAATCAGCCCCAGCATTTT
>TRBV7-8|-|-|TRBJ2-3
CASTLLGAYKDTQYF
TGTGCCAGCACCCTATTGGGGGCTTATAAAGATACGCAGTATTTT
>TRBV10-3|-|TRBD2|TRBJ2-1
CAISGREGLSYNEQFF
TGTGCCATCAGTGGGCGGGAGGGCCTGTCCTACAATGAGCAGTTCTTC
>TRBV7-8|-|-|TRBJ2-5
CASSAGTDYEETQYF
TGTGCCAGCAGCGCAGGGACCGATTATGAAGAGACCCAGTACTTC
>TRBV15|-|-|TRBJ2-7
CATSRDPGSLTHF
TGTGCCACCAGCAGAGATCCGGGCAGTTTAACGCACTTC
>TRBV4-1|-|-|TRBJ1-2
CASSQTDYGYTF
TGCGCCAGCAGCCAGACGGACTATGGCTACACCTTC